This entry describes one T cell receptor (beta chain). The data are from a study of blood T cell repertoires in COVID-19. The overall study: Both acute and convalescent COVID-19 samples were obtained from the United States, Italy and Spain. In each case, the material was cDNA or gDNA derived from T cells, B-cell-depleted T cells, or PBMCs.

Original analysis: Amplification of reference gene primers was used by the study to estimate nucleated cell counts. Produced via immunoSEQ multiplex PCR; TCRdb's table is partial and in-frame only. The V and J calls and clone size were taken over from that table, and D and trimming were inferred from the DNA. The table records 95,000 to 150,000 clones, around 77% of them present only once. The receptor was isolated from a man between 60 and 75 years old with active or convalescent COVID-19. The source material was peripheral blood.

For the CDR3, the DNA is TGTGCCAGCAGCCACAGGGGGACCTTCTACGAGCAGTACTTC. It specifies CASSHRGTFYEQYF. The J gene is TRBJ2-7, the V gene TRBV27; 8 bases fit TRBD1. Losses at the gene ends were 6 bases for V and 3 bases for J; bases not matched to a gene: 7. Per the germline V gene, CDR1 is MNHEY and CDR2 is SMNVEV (reference sequence). The CDR3 loop spans 14 amino acids.